This T cell receptor beta chain was identified during a study of blood T cell repertoires in COVID-19. Study information: Both acute and convalescent COVID-19 samples were obtained from the United States, Italy and Spain.

CDR1 SNHLY and CDR2 FYNNEI come from the germline V gene. The J segment lost 8 bases and the V segment lost 11 bases, leaving 11 bases of the junction unmatched. The length of the CDR3 is 12 residues. Repertoires were generated with immunoSEQ multiplex PCR, while TCRdb's copy carries only in-frame clones and drops some. The table shows tens of thousands of clones, with around nine tenths occurring only once. The sample comprised peripheral blood. This chain links TRBV2 with TRBJ1-2; 7 bases map to TRBD1. This clonotype was obtained from a woman between 65 and 79 years old with active COVID-19. The CDR3 loop reads CAGQGVGRGYTF. CDR3 DNA: TGTGCCGGGCAGGGGGTTGGACGCGGCTACACCTTC.